These 11 T cell receptor beta chains were all obtained from the same sample, sequenced in a study of neoadjuvant anti-PD-1 for oral cavity cancer. TCRdb's table, derived via immunoSEQ multiplex PCR, lists solely in-frame clones and lacks some. The sample lists 70,000 to 95,000 clones, 84% occurring once. The sequences come from PBMCs, collected before nivolumab (anti-PD-1) treatment. The receptor set was obtained from a person aged 40 to 85 with oral cavity squamous cell carcinoma.

The CDR3 here is CASSQVAGGRYPNTEAFF. The DNA of the CDR3 is TGTGCCAGCAGTCAAGTCGCAGGGGGCCGCTACCCGAACACTGAAGCTTTCTTT. J is TRBJ1-1 and V is TRBV28; 8 nucleotides match TRBD1. Trimming took 5 bases from V and 1 from J; bases not matched to a gene: 15. The CDR3 loop spans 18 amino acids. The V gene's germline CDR1 is MDHEN and CDR2 SYDVKM.

This CDR3 reads CASSDPGTGVWEKLFF. In DNA form, the CDR3 reads TGTGCCAGCAGTGACCCCGGGACAGGGGTTTGGGAAAAACTGTTTTTT. This chain uses TRBV2 with TRBJ1-4, with 10 bases aligning to TRBD1. After removal of 3 bases from V and 8 bases from J, the junction contained 9 bases not matched to a gene. There are 16 residues in the CDR3. Germline CDR1 is SNHLY and CDR2 is FYNNEI.

The chain links TRBV11-2 to TRBJ2-7; tentative D call: TRBD1 (6 bases). V lost 0 bases to trimming and J lost 6 bases, with 12 bases between them. CDR3 length: 14 residues. In germline, CDR1 is SGHAT, CDR2 FQNNGV. The CDR3 DNA follows: TGTGCCAGCAGCTTAGATCAGGGCAGGGGCGAGCAGTACTTC. This codes for CASSLDQGRGEQYF.

The chain joins TRBV28 to TRBJ2-5, with 11 nucleotides matching TRBD1. V was pared by 7 bases and J by 7 bases, with 8 bases of the junction left unmatched. The germline CDR1 and CDR2 sequences are MDHEN and SYDVKM. The CDR3 is 14 residues long. CDR3 in DNA: TGTGCCAGCATCACAACAGGGACAGGGGGGACCCAGTACTTC. This sequence encodes CASITTGTGGTQYF.

V usage is TRBV10-2 and J usage is TRBJ2-7, with a possible D match to TRBD2 (5 bases). In germline, CDR1 is WSHSY, CDR2 SAAADI. The CDR3 runs 14 residues. V lost 0 bases and J 3 bases, leaving 9 bases between the germline ends. The CDR3 region is CASSESDGIYEQYF. CDR3 DNA: TGCGCCAGCAGTGAGTCTGACGGGATCTACGAGCAGTACTTC.

J is TRBJ1-1 and V is TRBV29-1, with D uncertain. V shed 2 bases and J shed 2 bases, with 9 bases lying between them. This CDR3 region has 13 residues. Germline V CDR1 and CDR2: SQVTM, ANQGSEA. DNA of the CDR3: TGCAGCGTTGAAAAGGGTAGCAACACTGAAGCTTTCTTT. Protein product: CSVEKGSNTEAFF.

The J gene is TRBJ2-7, the V gene TRBV14, with unresolved D. Per the germline V gene, CDR1 is SGHDN and CDR2 is FVKESK. The CDR3 runs to 14 residues. V lost 4 bases and J lost 1, with 11 bases in between. CDR3 in DNA: TGTGCCAGCAGCCCAGAACCTAAATCCTACGAGCAGTACTTC. It is translated as CASSPEPKSYEQYF.

V and J are TRBV10-3 and TRBJ2-7; TRBD2 matches 7 bases. With V trimmed by 3 bases and J by 9 bases, 8 bases remained unmatched. This CDR3 comprises 13 residues. Per the germline V gene, CDR1 is ENHRY and CDR2 is SYGVKD. This chain's CDR3 is CAISDGRTHGQYF. The CDR3 nucleotides are TGTGCCATCAGTGACGGGAGGACCCACGGGCAGTACTTC.

A note on this clone: Sequence at one end of the junction differs from germline and may be a read error. This sequence joins TRBV5-1 and TRBJ2-3; 9 bases are shared with TRBD2. The CDR3 has 14 amino acids. Germline V gene data show CDR1 as SGHRS and CDR2 as YFSETQ. The CDR3 DNA reads as TGCGCCAGCCGCTTAGCGGGAGGCACAGATACGCAGTATTTT. Amino acids: CASRLAGGTDTQYF.

The chain links TRBV27 to TRBJ2-2; 8 bases are a match to TRBD2. This CDR3 is 16 amino acids long. Germline-derived CDR1 and CDR2 are MNHEY and SMNVEV (reference sequence). V shed 6 bases, J shed 0 bases, and the junction held 6 bases outside the gene matches. CDR3 coding DNA: TGTGCCAGCAGGGGTAGCGGGAATACGAACACCGGGGAGCTGTTTTTT. Protein: CASRGSGNTNTGELFF.

This clone was observed a handful of times. The chain recombines TRBV30 with TRBJ2-7, with 8 bases aligning to TRBD1. The ends lost 0 bases at V and 4 bases at J; junction bases unmatched: 5. Looked up from germline, CDR1 is GTSNPN and CDR2 is SVGIG (reference sequence). The CDR3 is made up of 14 amino acids. The CDR3 sequence: CAWSVQDRVYEQYF. CDR3 nucleotides: TGTGCCTGGAGTGTTCAGGACAGGGTGTACGAGCAGTACTTC.